This is a list of T cell receptor beta chains from one sample in a study of T cell responses to AZD1222 COVID-19 vaccine. Using immunoSEQ multiplex PCR, the repertoire was profiled, and TCRdb retains in-frame clones only, with some absent. Of some 25,000 clones listed, around 90% are singletons. The material was peripheral blood, obtained 28 days after the second AZD1222 dose. Receptors were obtained from an adult who received the AZD1222 COVID-19 vaccine. CDR3s include the opening cysteine and the closing phenylalanine or tryptophan. D genes are given only for firm matches. The listing skips clone size in some rows; elsewhere it reads once, few, many or a size class.

TRBJ2-1 TRBV5-1 . . CASSLDTPAFYNEQFF TGCGCCAGCAGCCTGGACACCCCGGCCTTTTACAATGAGCAGTTCTTC
TRBJ2-5 TRBV5-1 . . CASSLEGVGTQYF TGCGCCAGCAGCTTGGAAGGGGTCGGGACCCAGTACTTC
TRBJ2-5 TRBV28 . . CASRLPGLETQYF TGTGCCAGTCGCTTACCAGGCCTAGAAACCCAGTACTTC
TRBJ2-1 TRBV10-3 . TRBD2 CAISAGGGRDEQFF TGTGCCATCAGTGCCGGCGGAGGGAGGGATGAGCAGTTCTTC
TRBJ1-1 TRBV19 . TRBD1 CASSIRQGAEAFF TGTGCCAGTAGTATCCGACAGGGCGCTGAAGCTTTCTTT
TRBJ2-1 TRBV24-1 . . CATSQGLNGGYNEQFF TGTGCCACCTCTCAAGGACTCAACGGGGGATACAATGAGCAGTTCTTC
TRBJ1-2 TRBV2 . . CASETDPSVGYTF TGTGCCAGCGAAACAGACCCCTCGGTGGGCTACACCTTC
TRBJ1-5 TRBV27 . . CASRNRSNQPQHF TGTGCCAGCAGAAACAGGAGCAATCAGCCCCAGCATTTT
TRBJ2-4 TRBV12-3/TRBV12-4 . . CASSRSQNIQYF TGTGCCAGCAGTCGCAGCCAAAACATTCAGTACTTC
TRBJ2-5 TRBV10-1 . TRBD1 CASGDRGKQTQYF TGCGCCAGCGGGGACAGGGGGAAACAGACCCAGTACTTC
TRBJ2-7 TRBV28 once . CASTGSAGDVAYEQYF TGTGCCAGCACCGGGTCGGCAGGGGACGTCGCCTACGAGCAGTACTTC
TRBJ2-1 TRBV6-4 . TRBD2 CASSDLAGASYNEQFF TGTGCCAGCAGTGACCTAGCGGGCGCCTCCTACAATGAGCAGTTCTTC
TRBJ2-7 TRBV9 . . CASSVEQEPTYEQYF TGTGCCAGCAGCGTAGAACAGGAACCTACCTACGAGCAGTACTTC
TRBJ2-3 TRBV24-1 . . CATSEQNTDTQYF TGTGCCACCAGTGAACAGAACACAGATACGCAGTATTTT
TRBJ2-2 TRBV28 once . CASSPDRRLWDTGELFF TGTGCCAGCAGCCCCGACAGGCGGCTGTGGGACACCGGGGAGCTGTTTTTT
TRBJ2-2 TRBV5-5 . . CASSLEWAGELFF TGTGCCAGCAGCTTGGAGTGGGCCGGGGAGCTGTTTTTT
TRBJ2-7 TRBV11-2 . TRBD1 CASSQDRAYEQYF TGTGCCAGCAGCCAGGACAGGGCCTACGAGCAGTACTTC
TRBJ2-3 TRBV9 . . CASSPGLESTDTQYF TGTGCCAGCAGCCCGGGTCTAGAGAGCACAGATACGCAGTATTTT
TRBJ1-1 TRBV10-2 . . CASSEVRNTEAFF TGCGCCAGCAGTGAAGTTAGGAACACTGAAGCTTTCTTT
TRBJ2-3 TRBV5-1 . TRBD2 CASSLGPSGDSTDTQYF TGCGCCAGCAGCCTTGGGCCAAGCGGGGATAGCACAGATACGCAGTATTTT
TRBJ2-7 TRBV10-1 . . CASSEPTPEAGSLYEQYF TGCGCCAGCAGTGAGCCCACCCCGGAGGCAGGTTCCCTCTACGAGCAGTACTTC
TRBJ2-5 TRBV18 . TRBD1 CASSLTGGQETQYF TGTGCCAGCTCACTAACAGGGGGCCAAGAGACCCAGTACTTC
TRBJ2-3 TRBV30 . TRBD2 CAWSASGTTDTQYF TGTGCCTGGAGTGCCAGCGGGACCACAGATACGCAGTATTTT
TRBJ1-1 TRBV5-1 . . CASSLVHGTNTEAFF TGCGCCAGCAGCTTGGTCCACGGGACGAACACTGAAGCTTTCTTT
TRBJ1-1 TRBV3-1/TRBV3-2 . . CASSQAPVLKGTEAFF TGTGCCAGCAGCCAAGCTCCCGTTTTGAAGGGTACTGAAGCTTTCTTT
TRBJ2-1 TRBV24-1 . . CATSKGGTGRNNEQFF TGTGCCACCAGTAAGGGAGGAACAGGGAGGAACAATGAGCAGTTCTTC
TRBJ1-2 TRBV5-1 . TRBD1 CASSLVGGNNYGYTF TGCGCCAGCAGCTTGGTAGGGGGCAATAACTATGGCTACACCTTC
TRBJ2-3 TRBV4-1 . . CASSQNDFRADTQYF TGCGCCAGCAGCCAAAATGATTTTCGGGCAGATACGCAGTATTTT
TRBJ2-2 TRBV30 once . CAWTYTGELFF TGTGCCTGGACGTACACCGGGGAGCTGTTTTTT
TRBJ1-1 TRBV28 . . CASSLSRSDGAFF TGTGCCAGCAGTTTATCCCGATCGGACGGGGCTTTCTTT
TRBJ1-6 TRBV28 . . CASSRNYNSPLHF TGTGCCAGCAGCCGGAACTATAATTCACCCCTCCACTTT
TRBJ1-3 TRBV6-1 . . CASSEYGAGNGNTIYF TGTGCCAGCAGTGAATATGGGGCAGGGAATGGAAACACCATATATTTT
TRBJ2-5 TRBV6-1 . . CASSEEEGGGPKETQYF TGTGCCAGCAGTGAAGAAGAGGGGGGCGGACCTAAAGAGACCCAGTACTTC
TRBJ1-2 TRBV5-1 . . CASSYRNGYTF TGCGCCAGCAGCTACAGGAATGGCTACACCTTC
TRBJ2-7 TRBV11-2 few . CASSLDRYEQYF TGTGCCAGCAGCTTAGATCGGTACGAGCAGTACTTC
TRBJ1-2 TRBV28 once . CASSRGLGYGYTF TGTGCCAGCAGTAGGGGGTTAGGGTATGGCTACACCTTC
TRBJ2-7 TRBV3-1/TRBV3-2 . . CASSPGTGPMGEQYF TGTGCCAGCAGCCCGGGAACAGGTCCGATGGGGGAGCAGTACTTC
TRBJ2-1 TRBV18 . . CASSPEPYNEQFF TGTGCCAGCTCACCAGAACCCTACAATGAGCAGTTCTTC
TRBJ2-3 TRBV24-1 few TRBD2 CATSDAGGITDTQYF TGTGCCACCAGTGACGCGGGAGGGATCACAGATACGCAGTATTTT
TRBJ2-6 TRBV11-2 . . CASSLITRGGYSGANVLTF TGTGCCAGCAGCTTAATCACCCGCGGAGGTTACTCTGGGGCCAACGTCCTGACTTTC
TRBJ2-1 TRBV6-2/TRBV6-3 . . CASSYSGGRYNEQFF TGTGCCAGCAGTTACTCCGGGGGGCGTTACAATGAGCAGTTCTTC
TRBJ1-2 TRBV6-1 . . CASSELEDYGYTF TGTGCCAGCAGTGAACTAGAGGACTATGGCTACACCTTC
TRBJ1-3 TRBV3-1/TRBV3-2 . . CASSPTGAGNTIYF TGTGCCAGCAGCCCGACAGGAGCTGGAAACACCATATATTTT
TRBJ2-1 TRBV6-1 . TRBD2 CASSDGRSSYNEQFF TGTGCCAGCAGTGACGGGAGGAGCTCCTACAATGAGCAGTTCTTC
TRBJ1-3 TRBV6-6 . . CASSLDRSGNTIYF TGTGCCAGCAGTCTCGACCGTTCTGGAAACACCATATATTTT
TRBJ2-7 TRBV5-1 . TRBD1 CASSMTGGLSSYEQYF TGCGCCAGCAGCATGACAGGGGGCCTAAGCTCCTACGAGCAGTACTTC